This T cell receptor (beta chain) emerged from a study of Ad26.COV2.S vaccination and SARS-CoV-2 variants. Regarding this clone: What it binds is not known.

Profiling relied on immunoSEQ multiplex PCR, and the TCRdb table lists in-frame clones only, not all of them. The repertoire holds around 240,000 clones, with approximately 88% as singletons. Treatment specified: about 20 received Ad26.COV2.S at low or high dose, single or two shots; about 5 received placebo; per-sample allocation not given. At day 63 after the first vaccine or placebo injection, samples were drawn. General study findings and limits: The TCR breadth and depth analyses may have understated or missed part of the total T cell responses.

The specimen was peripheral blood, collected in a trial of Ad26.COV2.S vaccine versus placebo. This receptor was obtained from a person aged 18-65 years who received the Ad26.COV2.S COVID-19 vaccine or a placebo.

The CDR3 sequence is CAWSATGPPEAFF. The CDR3 nucleotides are TGTGCCTGGAGCGCCACAGGGCCCCCCGAAGCTTTCTTT. V is TRBV30 and J is TRBJ1-1; D is possibly TRBD1 (6 bases). This CDR3 is 13 amino acids long. Germline V gene lookup returns CDR1 GTSNPN and CDR2 SVGIG (reference sequence). Trimming took 3 bases from V and 8 from J, leaving 16 bases between them.